This T cell receptor (beta chain) was identified in a study of identical twins. Many counts were recorded for this clonotype. Germline loops: CDR1 SGHDN, CDR2 FVKESK. The length of the CDR3 is 15 residues. The V end lost 5 bases, the J end lost 0 bases, and 13 bases lay between the germline ends. TCRdb reprocessed the 5' RACE reads via MiXCR and lists one record per CDR3 protein. Of about 340,000 distinct CDR3 sequences in the sample, more than 9% were seen once. These data were likewise used in another study, on yellow fever vaccine responses in identical twins.

This sequence was found in a woman younger than 35 in good health. The source material was CD8+ T cells sorted from blood. V and J are TRBV14 and TRBJ1-1; D call uncertain. CDR3 residues: CASSFRGGMNTEAFF. The CDR3 nucleotides read TGTGCCAGCAGCTTCCGAGGTGGCATGAACACTGAAGCTTTCTTT.